The 8 T cell receptor beta chains below all came from one sample that was sequenced in a study of T cell responses to AZD1222 COVID-19 vaccine. Libraries were prepared by immunoSEQ multiplex PCR; TCRdb keeps only in-frame clonotypes and omits some of them. The sample carries around 130,000 clones, roughly 86% recorded once. Sequencing was performed on peripheral blood, taken 28 days after the second AZD1222 dose. These TCRs come from an adult who received the AZD1222 COVID-19 vaccine.

The rearrangement joins TRBV20-1 to TRBJ1-1; no firm D call. Germline V gives CDR1 DFQATT, CDR2 SNEGSKA (reference sequence). V dropped 6 bases and J dropped 4 bases, with 9 bases sitting between them. CDR3 size: 11 residues. This CDR3 reads CSALGVTEAFF. The CDR3 DNA reads as TGCAGTGCGCTCGGGGTCACTGAAGCTTTCTTT.

The CDR3 sequence is CATSRGQGAYTGELFF. CDR3 in DNA: TGTGCCACCAGCAGAGGACAGGGGGCATATACCGGGGAGCTGTTTTTT. The rearrangement joins TRBV15 to TRBJ2-2, with 10 positions matching TRBD1. Germline loops: CDR1 LNHNV, CDR2 YYDKDF (reference sequence). The CDR3 extends over 16 amino acids. V lost 1 base and J lost 5; bases outside the gene matches: 4.

The rearrangement links TRBV2 to TRBJ1-3, with no clear D. The V end lost 9 bases, the J end lost 0 bases, and 9 bases lay between the germline ends. Germline values: CDR1 SNHLY, CDR2 FYNNEI. The length of the CDR3 is 13 residues. Here the CDR3 reads CARQRYSGNTIYF. The CDR3 nucleotides read TGTGCCAGACAGCGCTACTCTGGAAACACCATATATTTT.

In DNA, the CDR3 is TGTGCCAGCAGCCCCCCCGAAGGGTATGGCGAAAAACTGTTTTTT. It encodes CASSPPEGYGEKLFF. The chain carries TRBV7-2 and TRBJ1-4; D is unresolved. The V gene's germline CDR1 is SGHTA and CDR2 FQGNSA. CDR3 size: 15 residues. V shed 5 bases and J shed 8 bases, with 18 bases lying between them.

V and J are TRBV12-3 or TRBV12-4 and TRBJ2-5; D is uncertain. V lost 5 bases and J 5 bases, leaving 9 bases between the germline ends. The CDR3 is made up of 12 amino acids. This CDR3 reads CASSTTGETQYF. The CDR3 DNA sequence: TGTGCCAGCAGTACAACTGGGGAGACCCAGTACTTC.

The chain carries TRBV7-9 and TRBJ2-5; D remains ambiguous. The germline gives CDR1 SEHNR, CDR2 FQNEAQ (reference sequence). The CDR3 is 13 amino acids. The germline V and J ends were trimmed by 3 bases and 4 bases, with 9 bases remaining between them. Written as DNA, the CDR3 is TGTGCCAGCAGCTTGAGTTACTTAGAGACCCAGTACTTC. This gives the protein CASSLSYLETQYF.

CDR3 amino acids: CAWSPGTIYTGELFF. DNA of the CDR3: TGTGCCTGGAGTCCCGGGACTATTTACACCGGGGAGCTGTTTTTT. The chain uses TRBV30 and TRBJ2-2; 7 nucleotides align to TRBD2. The J segment lost 3 bases and the V segment lost 2 bases, leaving 6 bases of the junction unmatched. Germline-derived CDR1 and CDR2 are GTSNPN and SVGIG (reference sequence). The CDR3 has 15 residues.

CDR3 protein: CASSVGQVPEAFF. CDR3 nucleotide sequence: TGTGCCAGCAGCGTGGGACAGGTCCCTGAAGCTTTCTTT. V is TRBV5-6 and J is TRBJ1-1; 8 nucleotides line up with TRBD1. Germline V lookup: CDR1 SGHDT, CDR2 YYEEEE. CDR3 length equals 13 residues. J was trimmed by 6 bases and V by 4 bases; bases with no gene match: 5.